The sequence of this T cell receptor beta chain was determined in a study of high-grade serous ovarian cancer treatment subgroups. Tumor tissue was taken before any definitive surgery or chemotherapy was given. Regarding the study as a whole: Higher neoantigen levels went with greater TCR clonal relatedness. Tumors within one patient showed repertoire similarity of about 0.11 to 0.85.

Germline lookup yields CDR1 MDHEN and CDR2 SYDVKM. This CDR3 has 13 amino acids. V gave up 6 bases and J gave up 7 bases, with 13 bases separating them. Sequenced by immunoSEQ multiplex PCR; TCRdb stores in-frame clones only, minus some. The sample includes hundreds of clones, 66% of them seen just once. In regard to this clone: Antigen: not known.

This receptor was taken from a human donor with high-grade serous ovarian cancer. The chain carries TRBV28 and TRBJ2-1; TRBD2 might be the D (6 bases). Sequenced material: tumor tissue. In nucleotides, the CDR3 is TGTGCCAGCAGGGAGGGAGGTTTGAATGAGCAGTTCTTC. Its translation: CASREGGLNEQFF.